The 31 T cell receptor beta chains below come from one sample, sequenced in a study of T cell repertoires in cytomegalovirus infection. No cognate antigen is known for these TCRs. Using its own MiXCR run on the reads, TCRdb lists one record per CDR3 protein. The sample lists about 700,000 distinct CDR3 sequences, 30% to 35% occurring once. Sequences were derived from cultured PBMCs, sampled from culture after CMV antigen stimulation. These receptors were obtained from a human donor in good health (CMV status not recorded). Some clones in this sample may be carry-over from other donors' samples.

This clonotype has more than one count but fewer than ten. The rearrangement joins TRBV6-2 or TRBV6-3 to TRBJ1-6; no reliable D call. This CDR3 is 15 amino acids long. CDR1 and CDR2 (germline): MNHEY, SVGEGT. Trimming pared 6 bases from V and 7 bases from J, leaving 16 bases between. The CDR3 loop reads CASRAGGGINSPLHF. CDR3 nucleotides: TGTGCCAGCAGGGCCGGCGGAGGGATAAATTCACCCCTCCACTTT.

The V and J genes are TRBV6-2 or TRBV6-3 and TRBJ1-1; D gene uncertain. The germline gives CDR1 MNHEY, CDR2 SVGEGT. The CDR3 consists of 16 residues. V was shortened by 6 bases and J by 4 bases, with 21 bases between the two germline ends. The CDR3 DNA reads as TGTGCCAGCAGCCCGGCGGACCCCCCGTCGGGCACTGAAGCTTTCTTT. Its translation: CASSPADPPSGTEAFF.

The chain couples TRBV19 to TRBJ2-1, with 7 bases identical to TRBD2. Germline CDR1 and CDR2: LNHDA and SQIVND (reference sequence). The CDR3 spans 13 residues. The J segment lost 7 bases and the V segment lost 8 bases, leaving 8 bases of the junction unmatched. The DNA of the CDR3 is TGTGCCAGTTGGGAGGGTGATAGAAATGAGCAGTTCTTC. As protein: CASWEGDRNEQFF.

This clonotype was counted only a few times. CDR3 sequence reads: CASSLAGFLGQIDPSGANVLTF. The CDR3 region has the DNA TGTGCCAGCAGCTTAGCGGGCTTTTTGGGACAGATCGACCCCTCTGGGGCCAACGTCCTGACTTTC. The chain couples TRBV7-2 to TRBJ2-6; 7 nucleotides line up with TRBD1. V shed 0 bases and J 0 bases; nucleotides not matched to a gene: 17. This CDR3 comprises 22 residues. Germline CDR1 is SGHTA and CDR2 is FQGNSA.

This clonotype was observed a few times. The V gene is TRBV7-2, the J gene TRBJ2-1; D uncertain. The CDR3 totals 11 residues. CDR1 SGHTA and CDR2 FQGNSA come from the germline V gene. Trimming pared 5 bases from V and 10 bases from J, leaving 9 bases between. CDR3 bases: TGTGCCAGCAGCCTCGACGGAGAGCAGTTCTTC. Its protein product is CASSLDGEQFF.

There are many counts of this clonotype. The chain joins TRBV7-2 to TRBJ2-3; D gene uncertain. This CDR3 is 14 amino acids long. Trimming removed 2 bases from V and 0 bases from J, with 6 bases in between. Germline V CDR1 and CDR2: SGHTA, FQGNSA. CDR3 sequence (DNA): TGTGCCAGCAGCTTAACCGCTAGCACAGATACGCAGTATTTT. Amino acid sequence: CASSLTASTDTQYF.

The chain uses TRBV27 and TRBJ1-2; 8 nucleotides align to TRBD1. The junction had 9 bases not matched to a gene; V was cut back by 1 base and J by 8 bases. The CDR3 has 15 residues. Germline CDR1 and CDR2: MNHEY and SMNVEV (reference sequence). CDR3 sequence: CASSLFPWTGNGYTF. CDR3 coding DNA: TGTGCCAGCAGTTTATTCCCTTGGACAGGGAACGGCTACACCTTC.

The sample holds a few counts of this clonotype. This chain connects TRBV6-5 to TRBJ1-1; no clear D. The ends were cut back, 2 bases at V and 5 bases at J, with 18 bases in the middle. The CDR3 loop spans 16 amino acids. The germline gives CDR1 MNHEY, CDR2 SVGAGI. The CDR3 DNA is TGTGCCAGCAGTTACGCTACAGTCCACGTTCGGACTGAAGCTTTCTTT. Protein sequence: CASSYATVHVRTEAFF.

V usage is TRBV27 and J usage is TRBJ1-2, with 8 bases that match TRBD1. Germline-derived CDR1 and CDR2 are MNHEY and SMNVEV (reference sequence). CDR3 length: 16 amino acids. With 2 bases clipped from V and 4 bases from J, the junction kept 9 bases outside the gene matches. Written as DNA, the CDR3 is TGTGCCAGCAGTTTAGCGTCGGGACAGGTCAGCTATGGCTACACCTTC. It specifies CASSLASGQVSYGYTF.

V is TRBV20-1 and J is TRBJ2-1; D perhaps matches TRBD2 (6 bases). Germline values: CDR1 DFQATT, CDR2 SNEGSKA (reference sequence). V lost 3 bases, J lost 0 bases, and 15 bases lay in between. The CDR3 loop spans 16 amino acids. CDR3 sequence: CSASNSGPSSYNEQFF. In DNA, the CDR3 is TGCAGTGCTAGCAATAGCGGACCTAGCTCCTACAATGAGCAGTTCTTC.

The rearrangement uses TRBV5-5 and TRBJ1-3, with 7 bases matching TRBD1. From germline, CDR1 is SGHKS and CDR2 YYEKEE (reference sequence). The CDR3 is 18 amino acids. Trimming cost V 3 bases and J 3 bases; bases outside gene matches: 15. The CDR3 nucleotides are TGTGCCAGCAGCTCCTTCGGACAGGACCGATTTTTTGGAAACACCATATATTTT. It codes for CASSSFGQDRFFGNTIYF.

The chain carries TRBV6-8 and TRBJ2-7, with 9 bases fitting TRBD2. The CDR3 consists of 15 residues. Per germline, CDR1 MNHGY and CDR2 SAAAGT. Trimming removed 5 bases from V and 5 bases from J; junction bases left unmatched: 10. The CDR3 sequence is CASSVQREVRDEQYF. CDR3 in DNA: TGTGCCAGCAGTGTGCAGCGGGAGGTTCGCGACGAGCAGTACTTC.

The CDR3 DNA reads as TGCAGTGCTAGAGTGTTAGGGTCCTACAATGAGCAGTTCTTC. Encoded protein: CSARVLGSYNEQFF. The chain is built from TRBV20-1 and TRBJ2-1; D gene unclear. Trimming took 1 base from V and 1 from J, leaving 8 bases between them. Germline CDR1 reads DFQATT; CDR2 reads SNEGSKA (reference sequence). The CDR3 has 14 residues.

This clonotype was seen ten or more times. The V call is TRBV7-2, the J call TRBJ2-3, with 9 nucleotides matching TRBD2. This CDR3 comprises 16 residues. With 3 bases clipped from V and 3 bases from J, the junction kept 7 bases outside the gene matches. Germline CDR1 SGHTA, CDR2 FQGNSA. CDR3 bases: TGTGCCAGCAGCTTCCATAGCGGGGGCGGAACAGATACGCAGTATTTT. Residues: CASSFHSGGGTDTQYF.

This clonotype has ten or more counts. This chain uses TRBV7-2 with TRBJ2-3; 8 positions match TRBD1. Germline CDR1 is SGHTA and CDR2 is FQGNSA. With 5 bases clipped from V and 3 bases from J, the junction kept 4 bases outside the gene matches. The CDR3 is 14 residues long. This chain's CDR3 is CASSPTGATDTQYF. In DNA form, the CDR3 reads TGTGCCAGCAGCCCGACAGGGGCGACAGATACGCAGTATTTT.

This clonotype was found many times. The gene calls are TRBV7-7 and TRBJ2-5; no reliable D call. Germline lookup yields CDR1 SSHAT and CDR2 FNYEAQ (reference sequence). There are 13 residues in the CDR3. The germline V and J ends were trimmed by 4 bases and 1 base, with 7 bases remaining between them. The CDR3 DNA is TGTGCCAGCAGCTCAATTTCCCAAGAGACCCAGTACTTC. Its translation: CASSSISQETQYF. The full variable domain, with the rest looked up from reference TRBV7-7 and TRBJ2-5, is GAGVSQSPRYKVTKRGQDVTLRCDPISSHATLYWYQQALGQGPEFLTYFNYEAQPDKSGLPSDRFSAERPEGSISTLTIQRTEQRDSAMYRCASSSISQETQYFGPGTRLLVL.

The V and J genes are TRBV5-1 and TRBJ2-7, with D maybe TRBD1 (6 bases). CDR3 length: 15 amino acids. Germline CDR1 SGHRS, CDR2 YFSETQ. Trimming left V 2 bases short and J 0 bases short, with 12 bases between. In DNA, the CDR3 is TGCGCCAGCAGCTTTGGGGGCCCCAGCTCCTACGAGCAGTACTTC. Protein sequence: CASSFGGPSSYEQYF. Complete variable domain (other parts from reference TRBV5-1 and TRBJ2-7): KAGVTQTPRYLIKTRGQQVTLSCSPISGHRSVSWYQQTPGQGLQFLFEYFSETQRNKGNFPGRFSGRQFSNSRSEMNVSTLELGDSALYLCASSFGGPSSYEQYFGPGTRLTVT.

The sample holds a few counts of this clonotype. The CDR3 DNA reads as TGTGCCAGTAGCCCCTACAGGGATCAGCCCCAGCATTTT. Translating it yields CASSPYRDQPQHF. The chain links TRBV19 to TRBJ1-5; possible D gene TRBD1, 6 bases. V lost 6 bases and J 5 bases, leaving 11 bases between the germline ends. Germline V lookup: CDR1 LNHDA, CDR2 SQIVND (reference sequence). This CDR3 region has 13 residues.

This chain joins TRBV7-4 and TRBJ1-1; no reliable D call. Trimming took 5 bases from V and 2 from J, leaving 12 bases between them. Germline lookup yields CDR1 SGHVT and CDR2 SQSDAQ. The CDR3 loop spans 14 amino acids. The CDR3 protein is CASSLRELNTEAFF. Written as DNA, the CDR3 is TGTGCCAGCAGCCTCCGGGAATTAAACACTGAAGCTTTCTTT. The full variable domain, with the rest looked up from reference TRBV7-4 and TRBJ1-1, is GAGVSQSPRYKVAKRGRDVALRCDSISGHVTLYWYRQTLGQGSEVLTYSQSDAQRDKSGRPSGRFSAERPERSVSTLKIQRTEQGDSAVYLCASSLRELNTEAFFGQGTRLTVV.

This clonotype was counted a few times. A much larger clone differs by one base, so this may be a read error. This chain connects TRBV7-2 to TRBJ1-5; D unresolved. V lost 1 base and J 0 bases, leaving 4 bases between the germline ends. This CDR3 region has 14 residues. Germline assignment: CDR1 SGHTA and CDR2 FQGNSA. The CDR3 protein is CASSLDNSNQPQHF. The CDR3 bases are TGTGCCAGCAGCTTAGACAATAGCAATCAGCCCCAGCATTTT.

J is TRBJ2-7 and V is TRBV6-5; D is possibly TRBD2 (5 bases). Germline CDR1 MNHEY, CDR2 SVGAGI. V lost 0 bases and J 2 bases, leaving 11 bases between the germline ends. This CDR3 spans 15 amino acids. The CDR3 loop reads CASSYSRGGAYEQYF. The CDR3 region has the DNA TGTGCCAGCAGTTACTCCCGCGGAGGCGCCTACGAGCAGTACTTC.

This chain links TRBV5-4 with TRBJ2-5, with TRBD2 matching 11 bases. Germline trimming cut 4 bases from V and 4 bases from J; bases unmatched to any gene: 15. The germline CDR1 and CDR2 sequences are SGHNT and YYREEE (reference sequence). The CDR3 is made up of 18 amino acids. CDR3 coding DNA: TGTGCCAGCAGCCCAGGGACTAGCGGAAACACGGCGGGAGAGACCCAGTACTTC. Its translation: CASSPGTSGNTAGETQYF.

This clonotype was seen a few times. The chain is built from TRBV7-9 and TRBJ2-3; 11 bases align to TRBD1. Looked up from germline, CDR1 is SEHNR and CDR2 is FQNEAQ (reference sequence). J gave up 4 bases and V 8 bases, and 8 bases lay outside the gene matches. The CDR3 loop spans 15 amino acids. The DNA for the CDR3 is TGTGCCAGCTATTTCGGGACAGGGGGTTCAGATACGCAGTATTTT. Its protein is CASYFGTGGSDTQYF.

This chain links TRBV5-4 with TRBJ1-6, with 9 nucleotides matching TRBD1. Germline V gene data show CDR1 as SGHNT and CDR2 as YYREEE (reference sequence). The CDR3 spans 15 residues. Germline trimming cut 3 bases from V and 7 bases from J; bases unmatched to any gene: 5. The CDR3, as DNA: TGTGCCAGCAGCTGGGGGACAGGGAGGAATTCACCCCTCCACTTT. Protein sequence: CASSWGTGRNSPLHF.

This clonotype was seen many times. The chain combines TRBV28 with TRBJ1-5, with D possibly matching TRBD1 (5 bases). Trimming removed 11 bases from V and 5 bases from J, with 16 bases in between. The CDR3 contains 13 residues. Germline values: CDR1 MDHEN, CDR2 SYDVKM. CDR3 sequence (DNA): TGTGCCGGATCGACAGACCTCTATCAGCCCCAGCATTTT. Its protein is CAGSTDLYQPQHF.

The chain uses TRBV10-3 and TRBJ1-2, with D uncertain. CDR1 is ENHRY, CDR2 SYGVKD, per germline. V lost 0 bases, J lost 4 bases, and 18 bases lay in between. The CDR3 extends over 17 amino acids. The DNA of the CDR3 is TGTGCCATCAGTGAGTCAGAAAACACCCTCGGCGGCTATGGCTACACCTTC. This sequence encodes CAISESENTLGGYGYTF.

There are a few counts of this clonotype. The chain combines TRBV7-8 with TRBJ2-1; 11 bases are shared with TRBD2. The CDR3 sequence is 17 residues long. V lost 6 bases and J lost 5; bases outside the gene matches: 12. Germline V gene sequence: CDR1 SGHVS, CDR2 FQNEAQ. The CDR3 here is CASRHAPGLADNNEQFF. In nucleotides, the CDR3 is TGTGCCAGCAGACACGCACCGGGACTAGCGGACAACAATGAGCAGTTCTTC.

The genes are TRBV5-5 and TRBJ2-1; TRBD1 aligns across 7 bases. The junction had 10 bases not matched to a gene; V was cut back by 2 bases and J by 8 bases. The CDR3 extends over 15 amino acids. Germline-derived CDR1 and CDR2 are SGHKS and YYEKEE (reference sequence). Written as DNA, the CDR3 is TGTGCCAGCAGCTTCTCCTACTGGACAGGCGATGAGCAGTTCTTC. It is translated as CASSFSYWTGDEQFF.

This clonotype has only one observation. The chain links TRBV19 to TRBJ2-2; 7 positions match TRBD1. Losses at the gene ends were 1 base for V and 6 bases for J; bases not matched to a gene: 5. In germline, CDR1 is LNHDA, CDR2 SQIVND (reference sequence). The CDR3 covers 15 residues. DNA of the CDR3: TGTGCCAGTAGTATAGGGGCCGGGACAGCCGGGGAGCTGTTTTTT. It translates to CASSIGAGTAGELFF. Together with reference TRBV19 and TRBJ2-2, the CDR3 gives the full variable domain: DGGITQSPKYLFRKEGQNVTLSCEQNLNHDAMYWYRQDPGQGLRLIYYSQIVNDFQKGDIAEGYSVSREKKESFPLTVTSAQKNPTAFYLCASSIGAGTAGELFFGEGSRLTVL.

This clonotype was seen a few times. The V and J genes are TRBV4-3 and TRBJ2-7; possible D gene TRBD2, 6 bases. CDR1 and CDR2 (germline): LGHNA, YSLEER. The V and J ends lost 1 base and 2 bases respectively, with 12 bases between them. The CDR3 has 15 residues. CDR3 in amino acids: CASSQGPGLTYEQYF. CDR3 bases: TGCGCCAGCAGCCAAGGCCCGGGACTTACCTACGAGCAGTACTTC.

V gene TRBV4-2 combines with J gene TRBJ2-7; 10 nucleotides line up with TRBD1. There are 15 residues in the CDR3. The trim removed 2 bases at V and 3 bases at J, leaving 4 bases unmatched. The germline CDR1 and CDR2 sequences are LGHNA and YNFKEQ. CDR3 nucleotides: TGTGCCAGCAGCCAACCGGGACAGGGGTTCTACGAGCAGTACTTC. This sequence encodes CASSQPGQGFYEQYF.